This T cell receptor (beta chain) was documented in a study of blood T cell repertoires in COVID-19. Study overall: COVID-19 samples collected from the United States, Italy and Spain covered acute and convalescent phases. The analysed material was cDNA or gDNA that came from T cells, B-cell-depleted T cells, or PBMCs.

Germline CDR1 reads SGHNT; CDR2 reads YENEEA. CDR3 length equals 13 residues. J lost 10 bases, V lost 5 bases, and 6 bases had no gene match. In the authors' methods: Estimation of nucleated cell counts relied on the amplification of reference gene primers. Sequencing used immunoSEQ multiplex PCR; TCRdb keeps in-frame clones, though not all of them. Clone size and V and J calls were adopted from that table, with D and trimming inferred from the DNA. The table lists about 50,000 clones, roughly 82% of them singletons. The sample was peripheral blood. The receptor was isolated from a human donor in a cohort sampled during active COVID-19. The chain links TRBV11-3 to TRBJ2-1; 9 bases are a match to TRBD1. CDR3 sequence reads: CASSPWTGEEQFF. The CDR3 coding sequence is TGTGCCAGCAGCCCCTGGACAGGGGAAGAGCAGTTCTTC.